These 9 T cell receptor beta chains originate from one sample sequenced in a study of T cell responses to AZD1222 COVID-19 vaccine. Repertoires were generated with immunoSEQ multiplex PCR, while TCRdb's copy carries only in-frame clones and drops some. The sample has approximately 90,000 clones, roughly 89% seen once. Sample: peripheral blood, taken on day 0 of AZD1222 vaccination. Receptors originate from an adult in good health.

The J gene is TRBJ2-1, the V gene TRBV4-3, with no clear D. The CDR3 extends over 13 amino acids. Between the trimmed V and J ends, which lost 1 base and 7 bases, there was a span of 8 bases. CDR1 is LGHNA, CDR2 YSLEER, per germline. The CDR3 DNA reads as TGCGCCAGCAGCCAAGGGGCAGTAAATGAGCAGTTCTTC. Its translation: CASSQGAVNEQFF.

The gene calls are TRBV4-3 and TRBJ1-1; TRBD1 is a possible D gene (5 bases). Germline loops: CDR1 LGHNA, CDR2 YSLEER. V lost 2 bases and J lost 0, with 7 bases in between. The length of the CDR3 is 14 residues. The CDR3 is CASSQQGMNTEAFF. The CDR3 DNA is TGCGCCAGCAGCCAACAGGGAATGAACACTGAAGCTTTCTTT.

This clone was detected only once. The CDR3 loop is CASSPGQGQSEEKLFF. Written as DNA, the CDR3 is TGTGCCAGCTCACCGGGACAGGGGCAATCGGAGGAAAAACTGTTTTTT. The V and J genes are TRBV18 and TRBJ1-4, with 10 nucleotides matching TRBD1. Trimming took 3 bases from V and 8 from J; bases not matched to a gene: 9. The CDR3 runs 16 residues. In germline, CDR1 is KGHSH, CDR2 LQKENI.

V usage is TRBV7-2 and J usage is TRBJ1-2; D perhaps matches TRBD1 (6 bases). With 5 bases removed from V and 8 bases from J, the gap between germline ends came to 21 bases. CDR3 size: 15 residues. CDR1 and CDR2 from the germline V gene are SGHTA and FQGNSA. DNA for the CDR3: TGTGCCAGCAGCCCGACACAGGGACTCCTGGGAGGCTACACCTTC. It yields the protein CASSPTQGLLGGYTF.

This clone was seen just once. The chain combines TRBV7-9 with TRBJ1-1; D is ambiguous. The CDR3 has 13 residues. V was clipped by 0 bases and J by 7 bases, with 9 bases between them. The germline V gene encodes CDR1 SEHNR and CDR2 FQNEAQ (reference sequence). The DNA of the CDR3 is TGTGCCAGCAGCTTAGCTGGGCCCCTTGAAGCTTTCTTT. Protein: CASSLAGPLEAFF.

The table lists this clone with a count of one. The chain links TRBV4-1 to TRBJ1-5, with D uncertain. The length of the CDR3 is 13 residues. Germline CDR1 is MGHRA and CDR2 is YSYEKL. Deletions cut 0 bases from V and 5 bases from J, with 5 bases between. DNA of the CDR3: TGCGCCAGCAGCCAAGATGGGGATCAGCCCCAGCATTTT. It codes for CASSQDGDQPQHF.

A note on this clone: This specimen includes other DNA sequences encoding the same CDR3. The chain employs TRBV3-1 (or the pseudogene TRBV3-2) and TRBJ1-5; maybe TRBD1 (6 bases). The ends were cut back, 3 bases at V and 4 bases at J, with 7 bases in the middle. CDR1 and CDR2 (germline): LGHDT, YNNKEL (reference sequence). The CDR3 length is 13 residues. CDR3 coding DNA: TGTGCCAGCAGCCAGCAGGGGAATCAGCCCCAGCATTTT. Its protein is CASSQQGNQPQHF.

The J gene is TRBJ2-5, the V gene TRBV7-3; 9 bases are a match to TRBD2. CDR1 and CDR2 from the germline V gene are SGHTA and FQGTGA. CDR3 length: 14 amino acids. V lost 5 bases and J lost 5; bases outside the gene matches: 6. CDR3 sequence (DNA): TGTGCCAGCAGCCCGGGACTAGCCGGGGAGACCCAGTACTTC. The encoded protein is CASSPGLAGETQYF.

The chain has TRBV9 and TRBJ2-7; TRBD2 matches at 7 bases. Per germline, CDR1 SGDLS and CDR2 YYNGEE. J lost 6 bases, V lost 6 bases, and 12 bases had no gene match. The CDR3 spans 14 residues. The CDR3, as DNA: TGTGCCAGCACAACGGGGGGTGGAGGGAGCGAGCAGTACTTC. The encoded protein is CASTTGGGGSEQYF.